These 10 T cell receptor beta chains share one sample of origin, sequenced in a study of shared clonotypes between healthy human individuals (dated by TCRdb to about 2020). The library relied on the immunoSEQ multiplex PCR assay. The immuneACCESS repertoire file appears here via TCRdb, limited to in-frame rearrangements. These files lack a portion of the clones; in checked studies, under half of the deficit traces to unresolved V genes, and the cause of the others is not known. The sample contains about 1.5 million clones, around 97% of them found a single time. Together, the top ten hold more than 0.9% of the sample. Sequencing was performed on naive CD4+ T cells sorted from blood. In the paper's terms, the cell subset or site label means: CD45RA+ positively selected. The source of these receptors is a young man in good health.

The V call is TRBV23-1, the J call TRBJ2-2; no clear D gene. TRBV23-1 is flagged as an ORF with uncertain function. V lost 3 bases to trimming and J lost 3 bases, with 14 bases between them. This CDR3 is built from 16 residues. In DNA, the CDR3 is TGCGCCAGCAGTCAGACACAACCCCCGGACACCGGGGAGCTGTTTTTT. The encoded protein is CASSQTQPPDTGELFF.

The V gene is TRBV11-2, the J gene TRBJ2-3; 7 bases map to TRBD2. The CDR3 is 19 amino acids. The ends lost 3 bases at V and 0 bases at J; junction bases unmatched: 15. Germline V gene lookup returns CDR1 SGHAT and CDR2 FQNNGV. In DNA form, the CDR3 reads TGTGCCAGCAGCTTCATCGTCGGAGGGAGGGGTTATAGCACAGATACGCAGTATTTT. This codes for CASSFIVGGRGYSTDTQYF.

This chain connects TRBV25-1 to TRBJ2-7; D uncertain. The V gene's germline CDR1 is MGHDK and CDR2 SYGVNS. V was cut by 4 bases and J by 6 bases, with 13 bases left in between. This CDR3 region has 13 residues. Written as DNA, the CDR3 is TGTGCCAGCAGTGCTACCCCCGTCCCCGAGCAGTACTTC. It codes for CASSATPVPEQYF.

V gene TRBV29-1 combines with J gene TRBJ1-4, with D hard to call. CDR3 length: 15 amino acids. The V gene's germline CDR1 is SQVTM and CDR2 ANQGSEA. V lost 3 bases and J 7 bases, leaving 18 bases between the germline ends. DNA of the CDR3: TGCAGCGTTGAGAGGACGACCCCGCTCGGTGAAAAACTGTTTTTT. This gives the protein CSVERTTPLGEKLFF.

The CDR3 sequence is CASSQDHFTGTPYEQYF. The CDR3 region has the DNA TGTGCCAGCAGCCAAGATCACTTCACAGGGACTCCCTACGAGCAGTACTTC. The chain uses TRBV4-2 and TRBJ2-7; D might be TRBD1 or TRBD2, each matching 6 bases. The V and J ends lost 0 bases and 2 bases respectively, with 17 bases between them. The germline gives CDR1 LGHNA, CDR2 YNFKEQ. CDR3 size: 17 residues.

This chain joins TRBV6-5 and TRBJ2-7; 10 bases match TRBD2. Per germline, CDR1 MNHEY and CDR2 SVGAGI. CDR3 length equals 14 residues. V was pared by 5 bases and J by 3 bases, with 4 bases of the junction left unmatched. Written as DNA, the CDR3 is TGTGCCAGCAGTAAAGGACTAGCGGACTACGAGCAGTACTTC. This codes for CASSKGLADYEQYF.

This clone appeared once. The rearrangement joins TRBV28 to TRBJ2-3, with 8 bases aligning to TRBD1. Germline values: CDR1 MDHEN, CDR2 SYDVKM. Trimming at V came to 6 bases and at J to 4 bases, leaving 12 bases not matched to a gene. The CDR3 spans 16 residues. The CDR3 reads CASRDRGTQLADTQYF. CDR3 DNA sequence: TGTGCCAGCAGAGACAGGGGCACGCAATTGGCAGATACGCAGTATTTT.

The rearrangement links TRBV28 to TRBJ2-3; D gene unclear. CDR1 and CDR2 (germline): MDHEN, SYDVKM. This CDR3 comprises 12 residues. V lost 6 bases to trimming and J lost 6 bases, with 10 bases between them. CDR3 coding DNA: TGTGCCAGCAGACGTCTTAGGGATACGCAGTATTTT. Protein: CASRRLRDTQYF.

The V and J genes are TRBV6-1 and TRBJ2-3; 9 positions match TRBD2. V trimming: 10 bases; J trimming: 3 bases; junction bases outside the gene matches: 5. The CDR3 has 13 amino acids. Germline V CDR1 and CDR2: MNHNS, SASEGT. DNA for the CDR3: TGTGCCACCTCTAGCGGGACGACAGATACGCAGTATTTT. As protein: CATSSGTTDTQYF.

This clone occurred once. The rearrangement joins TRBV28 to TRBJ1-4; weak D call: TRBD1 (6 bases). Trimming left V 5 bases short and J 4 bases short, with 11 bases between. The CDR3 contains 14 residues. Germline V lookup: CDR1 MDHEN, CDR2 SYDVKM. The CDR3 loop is CASSPGTYNEKLFF. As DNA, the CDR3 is TGTGCCAGCAGTCCCGGGACATATAATGAAAAACTGTTTTTT.